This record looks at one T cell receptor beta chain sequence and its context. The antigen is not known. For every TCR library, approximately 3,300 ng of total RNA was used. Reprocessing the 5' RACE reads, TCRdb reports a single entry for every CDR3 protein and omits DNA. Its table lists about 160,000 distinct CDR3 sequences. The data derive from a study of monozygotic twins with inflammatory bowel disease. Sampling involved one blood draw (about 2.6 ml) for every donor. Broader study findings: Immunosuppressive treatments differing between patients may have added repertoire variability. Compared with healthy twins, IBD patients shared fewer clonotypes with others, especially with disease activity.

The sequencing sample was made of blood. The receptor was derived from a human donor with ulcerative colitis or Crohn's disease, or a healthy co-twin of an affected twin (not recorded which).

The CDR3 here is CASSITGASPLHF. The V call is TRBV5-8, the J call TRBJ1-6; the D call of TRBD1 rests on TCRdb alone, since no DNA is present to check it. Germline V CDR1 and CDR2: SGHTS, YDEGEE. The CDR3 spans 13 residues.